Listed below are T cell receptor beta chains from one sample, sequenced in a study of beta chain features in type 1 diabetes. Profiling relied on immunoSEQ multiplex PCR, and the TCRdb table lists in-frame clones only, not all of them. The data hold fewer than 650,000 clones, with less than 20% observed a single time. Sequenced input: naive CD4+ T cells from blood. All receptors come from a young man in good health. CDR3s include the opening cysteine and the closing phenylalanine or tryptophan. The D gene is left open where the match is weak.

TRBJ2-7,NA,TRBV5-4,CASSLGGTVLSYEQYF
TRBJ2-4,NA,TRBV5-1,CASSSATSRDIQYF
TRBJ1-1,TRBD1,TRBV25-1,CASSEFGGDSTEAFF
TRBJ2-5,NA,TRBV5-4,CASSLAGRGQETQYF
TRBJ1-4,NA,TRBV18,CASSLVPREKLFF
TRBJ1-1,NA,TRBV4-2,CASSPPGLRNTEAFF
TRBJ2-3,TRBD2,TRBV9,CASSDFSGTDTQYF
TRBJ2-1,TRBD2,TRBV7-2,CASRLSGVYNEQFF
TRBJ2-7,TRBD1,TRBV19,CASSVPGQGWYEQYF
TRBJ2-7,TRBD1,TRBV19,CASSIGTLRDRAEQYF
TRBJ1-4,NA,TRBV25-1,CASSLPVGRGEKLFF
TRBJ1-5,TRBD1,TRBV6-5,CASRSTGGEGQPQHF
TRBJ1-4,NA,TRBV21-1,CASSTLTGFNEKLFF
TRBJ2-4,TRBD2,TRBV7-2,CASSRTSGRAGDIQYF
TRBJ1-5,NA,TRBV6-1,CASRQGNQPQHF
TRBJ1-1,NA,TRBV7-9,CASSPTGLTNTEAFF
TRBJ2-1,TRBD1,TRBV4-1,CASSPTGPNEQFF
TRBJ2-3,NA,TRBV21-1,CASSQALGGSTDTQYF
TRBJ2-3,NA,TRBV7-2,CASSPHRLVSTDTQYF
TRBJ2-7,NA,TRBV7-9,CASSVTLGHEQYF
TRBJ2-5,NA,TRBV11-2,CASSWYQETQYF
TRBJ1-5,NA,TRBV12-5,CASASGQPNQPQHF
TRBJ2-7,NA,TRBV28,CASSRTPSYEQYF
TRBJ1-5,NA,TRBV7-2,CASSLRVNNQPQHF
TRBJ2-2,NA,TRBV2,CASRATGGNTGELFF
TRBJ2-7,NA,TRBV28,CASSLHGIYEQYF
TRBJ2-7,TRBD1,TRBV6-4,CASSQDRASVYEQYF